The table lists the clone carrying this TCR beta chain with many counts. The source of the sample is a study of T cells in Graves' hyperthyroidism and ophthalmopathy. There were TCR beta CDR3 regions amplified from RNA transcripts. First-round RT-PCR with HTBI primers amplified the TCR CDR3 region. TCRdb independently ran MiXCR on the multiplex PCR reads; one entry per CDR3 protein. The data hold nearly 600,000 distinct CDR3 sequences, with 12% to 15% observed a single time. CDR1 is MDHEN and CDR2 is SYDVKM in the germline V gene. Trimming removed 2 bases at V and 3 bases at J, with 7 bases between. The length of the CDR3 is 13 residues.

Specimen: blood. The J gene is TRBJ2-5, the V gene TRBV28; D is unclear. The sequence was obtained from a woman between 18 and 29 years old with Graves' ophthalmopathy. The CDR3 here is CASSLRPEETQYF. For the CDR3, the DNA is TGTGCCAGCAGTTTAAGGCCCGAAGAGACCCAGTACTTC.